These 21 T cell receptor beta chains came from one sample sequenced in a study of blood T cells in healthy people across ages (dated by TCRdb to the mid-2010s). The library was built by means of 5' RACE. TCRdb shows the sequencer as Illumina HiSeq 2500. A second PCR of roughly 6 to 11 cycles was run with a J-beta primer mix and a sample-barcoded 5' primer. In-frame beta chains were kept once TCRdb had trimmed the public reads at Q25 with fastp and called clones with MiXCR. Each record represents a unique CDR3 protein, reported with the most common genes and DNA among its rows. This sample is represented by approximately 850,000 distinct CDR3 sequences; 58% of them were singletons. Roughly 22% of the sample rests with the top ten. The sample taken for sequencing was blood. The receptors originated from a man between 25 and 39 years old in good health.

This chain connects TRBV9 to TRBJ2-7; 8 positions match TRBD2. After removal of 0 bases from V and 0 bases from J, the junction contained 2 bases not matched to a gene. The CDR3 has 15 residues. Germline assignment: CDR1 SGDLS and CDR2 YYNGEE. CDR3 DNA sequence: TGTGCCAGCAGCGTAGGTAGCGGGGACTCCTACGAGCAGTACTTC. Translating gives CASSVGSGDSYEQYF.

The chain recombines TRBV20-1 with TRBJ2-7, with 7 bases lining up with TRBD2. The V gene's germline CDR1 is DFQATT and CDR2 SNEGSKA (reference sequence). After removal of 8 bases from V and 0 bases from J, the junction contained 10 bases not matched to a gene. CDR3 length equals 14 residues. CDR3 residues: CSLNREGSSYEQYF. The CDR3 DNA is TGCAGTCTCAATAGGGAGGGGAGCTCCTACGAGCAGTACTTC.

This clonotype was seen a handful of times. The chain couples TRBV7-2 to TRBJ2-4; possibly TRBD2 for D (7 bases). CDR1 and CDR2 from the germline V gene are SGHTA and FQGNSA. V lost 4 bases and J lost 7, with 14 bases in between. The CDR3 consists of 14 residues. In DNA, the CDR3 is TGTGCCAGCAGCTCAACGGGGGGCTACAACATTCAGTACTTC. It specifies CASSSTGGYNIQYF.

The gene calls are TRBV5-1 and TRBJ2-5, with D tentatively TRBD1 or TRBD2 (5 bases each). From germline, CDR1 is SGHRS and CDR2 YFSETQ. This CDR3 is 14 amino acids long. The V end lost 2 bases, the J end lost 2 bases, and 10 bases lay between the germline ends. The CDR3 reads CASSLREGQETQYF. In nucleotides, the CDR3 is TGCGCCAGCAGCTTACGAGAGGGGCAAGAGACCCAGTACTTC.

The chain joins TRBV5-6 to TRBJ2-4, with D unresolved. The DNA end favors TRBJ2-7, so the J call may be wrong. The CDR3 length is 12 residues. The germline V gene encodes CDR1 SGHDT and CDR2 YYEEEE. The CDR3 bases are TGTGCCAGCAGCTCCCCCTTTAACGAGCAGTACTTC. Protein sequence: CASSSPFNEQYF.

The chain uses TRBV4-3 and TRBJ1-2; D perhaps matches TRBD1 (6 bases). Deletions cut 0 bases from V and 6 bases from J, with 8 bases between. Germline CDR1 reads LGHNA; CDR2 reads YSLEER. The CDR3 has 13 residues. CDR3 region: CASSQDPGDGYTF. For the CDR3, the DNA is TGCGCCAGCAGCCAAGATCCAGGGGATGGCTACACCTTC.

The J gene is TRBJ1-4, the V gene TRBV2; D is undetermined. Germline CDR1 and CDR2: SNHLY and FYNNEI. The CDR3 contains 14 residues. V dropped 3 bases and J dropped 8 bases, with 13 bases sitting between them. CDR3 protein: CASSDWGRREKLFF. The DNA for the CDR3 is TGTGCCAGCAGTGATTGGGGAAGAAGGGAAAAACTGTTTTTT.

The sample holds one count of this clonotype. As DNA, the CDR3 is TGTGCCATCGGGGACTTCGGCGGGAGTAGGGAGACCCAGTACTTC. It yields the protein CAIGDFGGSRETQYF. This sequence joins TRBV10-3 and TRBJ2-7; 7 bases align to TRBD2. TRBJ2-5 explains the end of the DNA better; the J call may be wrong. Per the germline V gene, CDR1 is ENHRY and CDR2 is SYGVKD. The CDR3 runs 15 residues.

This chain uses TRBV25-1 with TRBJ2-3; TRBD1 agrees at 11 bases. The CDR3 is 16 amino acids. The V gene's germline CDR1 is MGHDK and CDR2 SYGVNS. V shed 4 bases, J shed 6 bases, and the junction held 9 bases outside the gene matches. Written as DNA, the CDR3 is TGTGCCAGCAGTGCCCTTGGACAGGGGGCTGGGGATACGCAGTATTTT. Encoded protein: CASSALGQGAGDTQYF.

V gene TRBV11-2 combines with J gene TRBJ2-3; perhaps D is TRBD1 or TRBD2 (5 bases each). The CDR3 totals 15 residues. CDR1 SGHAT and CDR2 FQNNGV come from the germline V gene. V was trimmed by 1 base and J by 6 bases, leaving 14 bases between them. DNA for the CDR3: TGTGCCAGCAGCTTAGGGGACGGGGAGTTGGATACGCAGTATTTT. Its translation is CASSLGDGELDTQYF.

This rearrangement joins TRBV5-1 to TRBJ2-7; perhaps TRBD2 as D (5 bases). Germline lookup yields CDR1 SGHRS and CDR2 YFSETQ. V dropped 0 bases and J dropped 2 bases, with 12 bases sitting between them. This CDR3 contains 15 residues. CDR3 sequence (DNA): TGCGCCAGCAGCTTGGCAAGGACGGGAACCTACGAGCAGTACTTC. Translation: CASSLARTGTYEQYF.

This CDR3 reads CSALIPGLAHYEQYF. DNA of the CDR3: TGCAGTGCACTAATCCCGGGCCTAGCACACTACGAGCAGTACTTC. This rearrangement joins TRBV20-1 to TRBJ2-7, with a possible D match to TRBD2 (5 bases). The germline gives CDR1 DFQATT, CDR2 SNEGSKA (reference sequence). There are 15 residues in the CDR3. The germline V and J ends were trimmed by 6 bases and 3 bases, with 21 bases remaining between them.

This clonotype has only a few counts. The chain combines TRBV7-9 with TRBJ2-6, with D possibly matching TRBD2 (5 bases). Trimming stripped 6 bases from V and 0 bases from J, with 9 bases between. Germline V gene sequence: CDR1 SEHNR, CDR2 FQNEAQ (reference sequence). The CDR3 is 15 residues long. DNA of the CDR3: TGTGCCAGCAGTATCGGGGTCTCTGGGGCCAACGTCCTGACTTTC. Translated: CASSIGVSGANVLTF.

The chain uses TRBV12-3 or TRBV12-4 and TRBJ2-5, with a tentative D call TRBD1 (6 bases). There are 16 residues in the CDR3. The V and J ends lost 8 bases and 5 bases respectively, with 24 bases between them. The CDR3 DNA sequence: TGTGCCAGCTGCCCAATGGGGGCGGAGCCGGGGGAGACCCAGTACTTC. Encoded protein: CASCPMGAEPGETQYF.

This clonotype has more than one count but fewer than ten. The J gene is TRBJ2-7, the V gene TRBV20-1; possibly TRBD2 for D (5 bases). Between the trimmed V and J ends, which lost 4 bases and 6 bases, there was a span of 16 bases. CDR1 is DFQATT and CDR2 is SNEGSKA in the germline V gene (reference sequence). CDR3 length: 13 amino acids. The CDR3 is CSATHTQRSEQYF. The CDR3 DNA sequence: TGCAGTGCTACCCACACCCAGCGGTCCGAGCAGTACTTC.

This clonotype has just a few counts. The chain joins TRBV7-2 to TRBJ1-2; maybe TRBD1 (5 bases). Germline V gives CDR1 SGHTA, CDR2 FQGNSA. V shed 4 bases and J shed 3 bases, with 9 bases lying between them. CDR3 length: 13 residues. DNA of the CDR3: TGTGCCAGCAGCTCCCAGGGTTACTATGGCTACACCTTC. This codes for CASSSQGYYGYTF.

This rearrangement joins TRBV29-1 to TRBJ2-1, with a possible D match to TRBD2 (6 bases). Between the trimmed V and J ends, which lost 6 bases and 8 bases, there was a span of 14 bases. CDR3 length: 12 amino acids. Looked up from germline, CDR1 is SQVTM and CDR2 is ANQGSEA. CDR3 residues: CSVREWQYEQFF. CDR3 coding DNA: TGCAGCGTCCGGGAGTGGCAATATGAGCAGTTCTTC.

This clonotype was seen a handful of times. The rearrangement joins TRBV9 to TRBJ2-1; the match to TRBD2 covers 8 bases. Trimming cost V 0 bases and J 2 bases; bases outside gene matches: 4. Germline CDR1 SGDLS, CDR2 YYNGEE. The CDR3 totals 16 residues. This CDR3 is CASSVATGGPYNEQFF. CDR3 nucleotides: TGTGCCAGCAGCGTAGCTACGGGGGGGCCCTACAATGAGCAGTTCTTC. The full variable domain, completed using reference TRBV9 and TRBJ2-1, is DSGVTQTPKHLITATGQRVTLRCSPRSGDLSVYWYQQSLDQGLQFLIQYYNGEERAKGNILERFSAQQFPDLHSELNLSSLELGDSALYFCASSVATGGPYNEQFFGPGTRLTVL.

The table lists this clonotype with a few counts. CDR3 sequence reads: CSARDRLSYGYTF. The CDR3, as DNA: TGCAGTGCTAGAGATCGTCTGTCCTATGGCTACACCTTC. The chain has TRBV20-1 and TRBJ1-2; D is uncertain. Between the trimmed V and J ends, which lost 0 bases and 4 bases, there was a span of 9 bases. From germline, CDR1 is DFQATT and CDR2 SNEGSKA (reference sequence). The CDR3 extends over 13 amino acids.

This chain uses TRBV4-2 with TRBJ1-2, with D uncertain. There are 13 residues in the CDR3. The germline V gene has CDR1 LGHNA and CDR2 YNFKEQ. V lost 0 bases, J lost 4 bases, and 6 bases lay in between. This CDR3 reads CASSQESPYGYTF. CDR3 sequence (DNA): TGTGCCAGCAGCCAAGAATCGCCCTATGGCTACACCTTC.

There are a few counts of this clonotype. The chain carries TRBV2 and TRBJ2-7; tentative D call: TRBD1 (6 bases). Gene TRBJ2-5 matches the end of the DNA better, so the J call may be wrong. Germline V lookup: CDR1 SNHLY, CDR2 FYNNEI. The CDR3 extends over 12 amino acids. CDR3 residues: CASTHRVETQYF. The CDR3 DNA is TGTGCCAGCACTCACAGGGTCGAGACCCAGTACTTC.